These 30 T cell receptor beta chains were sequenced from one sample in a study of blood T cell repertoires in COVID-19. Some clones are missing from TCRdb's copy, which holds only in-frame ones; the method was immunoSEQ multiplex PCR. The sample includes about 96,000 clones, around 85% seen only once; the top ten take around 15%. Sequenced: peripheral blood. The receptors stem from a woman aged 60-75 years with acute or convalescent COVID-19.

This chain links TRBV6-5 with TRBJ2-5; 7 nucleotides line up with TRBD1. This CDR3 contains 14 residues. The junction had 9 bases not matched to a gene; V was cut back by 6 bases and J by 5 bases. Germline assignment: CDR1 MNHEY and CDR2 SVGAGI. The CDR3 region is CASSMDLRGETQYF. As DNA, the CDR3 is TGTGCCAGCAGCATGGATCTCAGGGGGGAGACCCAGTACTTC.

J is TRBJ1-1 and V is TRBV7-2; maybe TRBD1 (5 bases). The CDR3 contains 14 residues. CDR1 is SGHTA, CDR2 FQGNSA, per germline. V was clipped by 1 base and J by 5 bases, with 11 bases between them. Here the CDR3 DNA reads TGTGCCAGCAGCTTAGGGGTCGGGGGGACTGAAGCTTTCTTT. This sequence encodes CASSLGVGGTEAFF.

This clone was picked up one time. The V and J genes are TRBV10-1 and TRBJ1-1; D remains unclear. The CDR3 length is 14 residues. Germline V gene lookup returns CDR1 WNHNN and CDR2 SYGVQD (reference sequence). Trimming took off 0 bases at V and 6 bases at J, with 11 bases between the two ends. The CDR3 loop is CASSESQSLSEAFF. The CDR3 DNA reads TGCGCCAGCAGTGAGTCACAGTCGCTCTCTGAAGCTTTCTTT.

The chain recombines TRBV10-3 with TRBJ2-7, with 9 bases aligning to TRBD2. J was trimmed by 3 bases and V by 3 bases; bases with no gene match: 9. CDR1 and CDR2 (germline): ENHRY, SYGVKD. This CDR3 has 16 residues. The CDR3 DNA is TGTGCCATCAGTGAAGAGGCGGGACTAGCTAGCTACGAGCAGTACTTC. It translates to CAISEEAGLASYEQYF.

The V gene is TRBV15, the J gene TRBJ2-1; D might be TRBD2 (6 bases). Germline values: CDR1 LNHNV, CDR2 YYDKDF (reference sequence). Trimming took off 0 bases at V and 0 bases at J, with 12 bases between the two ends. The CDR3 sequence is 17 residues long. In DNA, the CDR3 is TGTGCCACCAGCAGAGATCTGGTGGGGGGCTCCTACAATGAGCAGTTCTTC. It translates to CATSRDLVGGSYNEQFF.

The V call is TRBV9, the J call TRBJ1-6, with D hard to call. This CDR3 region has 14 residues. The germline CDR1 and CDR2 sequences are SGDLS and YYNGEE. Trimming removed 5 bases from V and 0 bases from J, with 6 bases in between. The CDR3 sequence is CASSPSSYNSPLHF. In DNA, the CDR3 is TGTGCCAGCAGTCCGAGCTCCTATAATTCACCCCTCCACTTT.

The CDR3 nucleotides read TGTGCCAGTAGTAAGGGACAGGGGGCCGGGGAGCTGTTTTTT. It codes for CASSKGQGAGELFF. This chain connects TRBV19 to TRBJ2-2; 11 bases fit TRBD1. Germline assignment: CDR1 LNHDA and CDR2 SQIVND (reference sequence). This CDR3 contains 14 residues. V trimming: 4 bases; J trimming: 6 bases; junction bases outside the gene matches: 1.

V is TRBV6-5 and J is TRBJ2-6; D call uncertain. Trimming cost V 5 bases and J 0 bases, with 8 bases left between them. The CDR3 spans 15 residues. In germline, CDR1 is MNHEY, CDR2 SVGAGI. The CDR3 DNA reads TGTGCCAGCAGTATGCGTCCCTCTGGGGCCAACGTCCTGACTTTC. Protein: CASSMRPSGANVLTF.

In the case of this clone: No conserved phenylalanine or tryptophan ends this CDR3, so it is likely a read error. The DNA is omitted, as the CDR3 cannot be located on it reliably, and the CDR3 follows TCRdb's listing. This chain joins TRBV11-2 and TRBJ2-7; TRBD1 reflects the table's D call only, with no check against the DNA. CDR1 is SGHAT and CDR2 is FQNNGV in the germline V gene. The CDR3 is 12 amino acids in total, end residues counted. CDR3 amino acids: CASSLDEGTGPP.

The chain couples TRBV5-8 to TRBJ2-3; 8 bases fit TRBD2. The CDR3 is made up of 15 amino acids. Germline CDR1 is SGHTS and CDR2 is YDEGEE. With 4 bases clipped from V and 10 bases from J, the junction kept 14 bases outside the gene matches. This CDR3 reads CASSRRGTRHMAQYF. CDR3 DNA sequence: TGTGCCAGCAGCAGACGCGGGACTAGGCACATGGCGCAGTATTTT. Full variable domain (missing parts from reference TRBV5-8 and TRBJ2-3): EAGVTQSPTHLIKTRGQQATLRCSPISGHTSVYWYQQALGLGLQFLLWYDEGEERNRGNFPPRFSGRQFPNYSSELNVNALELEDSALYLCASSRRGTRHMAQYFGPGTRLTVL.

CDR3 nucleotide sequence: TGCGCCAGCAGCTGGGGAGTGGGATCCCAAGAGACCCAGTACTTC. Translating gives CASSWGVGSQETQYF. The chain carries TRBV5-1 and TRBJ2-5; possible D gene TRBD2, 5 bases. Trimming took 3 bases from V and 1 from J, leaving 13 bases between them. Germline V gene sequence: CDR1 SGHRS, CDR2 YFSETQ. There are 15 residues in the CDR3. Looking up the rest from reference TRBV5-1 and TRBJ2-5 gives the full variable domain: KAGVTQTPRYLIKTRGQQVTLSCSPISGHRSVSWYQQTPGQGLQFLFEYFSETQRNKGNFPGRFSGRQFSNSRSEMNVSTLELGDSALYLCASSWGVGSQETQYFGPGTRLLVL.

A single count supports this clone. This chain connects TRBV28 to TRBJ1-4; D perhaps matches TRBD1 (6 bases). The V gene's germline CDR1 is MDHEN and CDR2 SYDVKM. Trimming shortened V by 1 base and J by 7 bases, and 13 bases separated the two germline ends. The CDR3 is 15 amino acids. The CDR3 reads CASSLLGALGEKLFF. CDR3 coding DNA: TGTGCCAGCAGTTTATTGGGGGCTTTGGGTGAAAAACTGTTTTTT.

The chain links TRBV5-6 to TRBJ2-5; 7 nucleotides align to TRBD1. Germline V gives CDR1 SGHDT, CDR2 YYEEEE. The CDR3 totals 15 residues. V shed 0 bases, J shed 1 base, and the junction held 3 bases outside the gene matches. The CDR3: CASSLGGTVQETQYF. DNA for the CDR3: TGTGCCAGCAGCTTGGGAGGGACAGTCCAAGAGACCCAGTACTTC.

The rearrangement uses TRBV19 and TRBJ1-2; 8 bases map to TRBD1. Germline-derived CDR1 and CDR2 are LNHDA and SQIVND (reference sequence). This CDR3 comprises 14 residues. Trimming removed 5 bases from V and 7 bases from J; junction bases left unmatched: 9. The CDR3 loop is CASSGGQGAAGYTF. The CDR3 DNA sequence: TGTGCCAGTAGTGGAGGACAGGGAGCTGCTGGCTACACCTTC. The whole variable domain, remainder taken from reference TRBV19 and TRBJ1-2, is DGGITQSPKYLFRKEGQNVTLSCEQNLNHDAMYWYRQDPGQGLRLIYYSQIVNDFQKGDIAEGYSVSREKKESFPLTVTSAQKNPTAFYLCASSGGQGAAGYTFGSGTRLTVV.

The chain has TRBV5-6 and TRBJ2-7; weak D call: TRBD1 (5 bases). Germline values: CDR1 SGHDT, CDR2 YYEEEE. This CDR3 is built from 16 residues. Trimming pared 0 bases from V and 6 bases from J, leaving 19 bases between. CDR3 sequence (DNA): TGTGCCAGCAGCTTGGCCGGTGTACAGGTAGTTAGCGAGCAGTACTTC. Translation: CASSLAGVQVVSEQYF.

This chain joins TRBV4-1 and TRBJ2-3; TRBD2 agrees at 10 bases. The length of the CDR3 is 19 residues. The V segment lost 2 bases and the J segment 5 bases; nucleotides outside the gene matches: 16. The germline V gene has CDR1 MGHRA and CDR2 YSYEKL. CDR3 region: CASSQPSLKAGGRRDTQYF. CDR3 coding DNA: TGCGCCAGCAGCCAACCCAGCCTTAAAGCGGGGGGGCGTAGAGATACGCAGTATTTT.

The chain links TRBV2 to TRBJ2-1, with D perhaps matching TRBD2 (5 bases). The V end was cut by 7 bases, the J end by 0 bases, with 16 bases between. This CDR3 spans 16 amino acids. CDR1 is SNHLY, CDR2 FYNNEI, per germline. In DNA form, the CDR3 reads TGTGCCAGCAATTATGGGCTAGCAAGCTCCTACAATGAGCAGTTCTTC. This sequence encodes CASNYGLASSYNEQFF. Based on the CDR3 plus reference TRBV2 and TRBJ2-1, the full variable domain is EPEVTQTPSHQVTQMGQEVILRCVPISNHLYFYWYRQILGQKVEFLVSFYNNEISEKSEIFDDQFSVERPDGSNFTLKIRSTKLEDSAMYFCASNYGLASSYNEQFFGPGTRLTVL.

The V and J genes are TRBV5-1 and TRBJ2-3; 10 bases fit TRBD1. Germline-derived CDR1 and CDR2 are SGHRS and YFSETQ. This CDR3 comprises 15 residues. J was trimmed by 2 bases and V by 7 bases; bases with no gene match: 7. CDR3 DNA: TGCGCCAGCGCGATCGGGACAGGGGTCACAGATACGCAGTATTTT. It specifies CASAIGTGVTDTQYF.

The J gene is TRBJ1-1, the V gene TRBV18; D is perhaps TRBD1 (6 bases). The germline V and J ends were trimmed by 4 bases and 0 bases, with 15 bases remaining between them. The CDR3 length is 16 residues. In germline, CDR1 is KGHSH, CDR2 LQKENI. Written as DNA, the CDR3 is TGTGCCAGCTCACTAAACCGGGACACTTTGAACACTGAAGCTTTCTTT. Its translation is CASSLNRDTLNTEAFF.

This clone was picked up one time. V is TRBV19 and J is TRBJ1-5, with 7 nucleotides matching TRBD1. The CDR3 has 15 amino acids. Losses at the gene ends were 2 bases for V and 6 bases for J; bases not matched to a gene: 7. Germline-derived CDR1 and CDR2 are LNHDA and SQIVND (reference sequence). Written as DNA, the CDR3 is TGTGCCAGTAGTATACGCAACAGGGGCGGTCAGCCCCAGCATTTT. Encoded protein: CASSIRNRGGQPQHF.

The chain combines TRBV7-8 with TRBJ1-5; unclear D gene. V was pared by 1 base and J by 7 bases, with 17 bases between. Looked up from germline, CDR1 is SGHVS and CDR2 is FQNEAQ. The CDR3 is made up of 16 amino acids. The CDR3 nucleotides read TGTGCCAGCAGCTTAGTTACGGGGTTGGGTGGACAGCCCCAGCATTTT. This sequence encodes CASSLVTGLGGQPQHF.

This chain connects TRBV12-3 or TRBV12-4 to TRBJ2-1; TRBD1 matches 7 bases. V shed 5 bases and J 6 bases; nucleotides not matched to a gene: 4. The CDR3 totals 13 residues. CDR3 DNA: TGTGCCAGCAGTCAGAGACAGGGCAATGAGCAGTTCTTC. It translates to CASSQRQGNEQFF.

This chain uses TRBV5-4 with TRBJ2-3, with 14 bases aligning to TRBD2. Germline V gene sequence: CDR1 SGHNT, CDR2 YYREEE (reference sequence). V was clipped by 4 bases and J by 6 bases; unmatched bases: 10. This CDR3 is built from 17 residues. The CDR3 region is CASSPGLAGGVRDTQYF. Here the CDR3 DNA reads TGTGCCAGCAGCCCTGGACTAGCGGGGGGCGTGCGGGATACGCAGTATTTT.

The genes are TRBV5-1 and TRBJ2-5; tentatively, D is TRBD2 (5 bases). Germline V CDR1 and CDR2: SGHRS, YFSETQ. The CDR3 is made up of 14 amino acids. The V and J ends lost 2 bases and 1 base respectively, with 9 bases between them. Here the CDR3 reads CASSLERLQETQYF. As DNA, the CDR3 is TGCGCCAGCAGCTTAGAGCGGCTCCAAGAGACCCAGTACTTC.

The V and J genes are TRBV28 and TRBJ1-5, with D perhaps matching TRBD1 (6 bases). Trimming took 6 bases from V and 0 from J, leaving 21 bases between them. Germline-derived CDR1 and CDR2 are MDHEN and SYDVKM. The CDR3 extends over 18 amino acids. CDR3: CASSSRTYRDHSNQPQHF. The CDR3, as DNA: TGTGCCAGCAGCTCCAGAACCTACAGGGACCATAGCAATCAGCCCCAGCATTTT. The variable domain in full, completed from reference TRBV28 and TRBJ1-5, reads DVKVTQSSRYLVKRTGEKVFLECVQDMDHENMFWYRQDPGLGLRLIYFSYDVKMKEKGDIPEGYSVSREKKERFSLILESASTNQTSMYLCASSSRTYRDHSNQPQHFGDGTRLSIL.

The V and J genes are TRBV4-1 and TRBJ2-7, with unresolved D. The CDR3 runs to 12 residues. Germline lookup yields CDR1 MGHRA and CDR2 YSYEKL. Trimming stripped 4 bases from V and 7 bases from J, with 11 bases between. The CDR3 DNA reads TGCGCCAGCAGCCTAGTTGGTCAAGAGCAGTACTTC. This encodes CASSLVGQEQYF.

This chain links TRBV14 with TRBJ2-1, with TRBD2 identical over 8 bases. The CDR3 extends over 14 amino acids. Germline CDR1 and CDR2: SGHDN and FVKESK. Losses at the gene ends were 3 bases for V and 12 bases for J; bases not matched to a gene: 10. CDR3 residues: CASSQGAGVWWQFF. The CDR3 DNA reads as TGTGCCAGCAGCCAGGGAGCGGGGGTTTGGTGGCAGTTCTTC.

This chain connects TRBV2 to TRBJ1-4, with TRBD1 identical over 8 bases. Trimming took 11 bases from V and 6 from J; bases not matched to a gene: 8. Germline assignment: CDR1 SNHLY and CDR2 FYNNEI. This CDR3 has 13 residues. The CDR3 protein is CAGTGQEDEKLFF. CDR3 DNA: TGTGCCGGGACGGGACAGGAAGATGAAAAACTGTTTTTT.

The chain uses TRBV5-6 and TRBJ2-2; the match to TRBD2 covers 13 bases. Trimming cost V 4 bases and J 5 bases; bases outside gene matches: 2. The CDR3 contains 15 residues. CDR1 is SGHDT, CDR2 YYEEEE, per germline. The CDR3 loop is CASSVGLAGTGELFF. The CDR3 bases are TGTGCCAGCAGCGTGGGACTAGCGGGGACCGGGGAGCTGTTTTTT. Full variable domain (rest looked up from reference TRBV5-6 and TRBJ2-2): DAGVTQSPTHLIKTRGQQVTLRCSPKSGHDTVSWYQQALGQGPQFIFQYYEEEERQRGNFPDRFSGHQFPNYSSELNVNALLLGDSALYLCASSVGLAGTGELFFGEGSRLTVL.

This chain uses TRBV9 with TRBJ1-1, with D possibly matching TRBD1 (6 bases). This CDR3 is built from 17 residues. CDR1 and CDR2 (germline): SGDLS, YYNGEE. The V end lost 3 bases, the J end lost 3 bases, and 21 bases lay between the germline ends. CDR3 coding DNA: TGTGCCAGCAGCGGGATCCCAGGGGACCGACGACACACTGAAGCTTTCTTT. Its protein is CASSGIPGDRRHTEAFF.